Listed below are T cell receptor beta chains from one sample, sequenced in a study of blood T cell repertoires in COVID-19. TCRdb's table, derived via immunoSEQ multiplex PCR, lists solely in-frame clones and lacks some. Counted here are around 220,000 clones, around 83% occurring once; the ten biggest clones make up approximately 8.4%. Sequenced sample: peripheral blood. The receptors shown here come from a woman of 80 years or more with COVID-19, enrolled during active disease. Both conserved end residues are part of each CDR3. D genes are given only for firm matches. Not all rows give a size; the values are once, few, many and, for expanded clones, a class.

CDR3 protein	CDR3 DNA	D gene	J gene	clone size	V gene
CTSSESLTSTGYTF	TGTACCAGCAGTGAAAGTTTGACATCCACTGGCTACACCTTC	.	TRBJ1-2	.	TRBV2
CASSSYETQYF	TGTGCCAGTAGTTCGTATGAGACCCAGTACTTC	.	TRBJ2-5	.	TRBV19
CASSLGGTITFNEQFF	TGCGCCAGCAGCTTGGGGGGGACAATAACCTTCAATGAGCAGTTCTTC	.	TRBJ2-1	.	TRBV5-1
CASSPMGRGTEAFF	TGTGCCAGCAGCCCCATGGGGCGCGGCACTGAAGCTTTCTTT	.	TRBJ1-1	few	TRBV3-1/TRBV3-2
CASSPGQLSPLHF	TGCGCCAGCAGTCCGGGACAGCTCTCACCCCTCCACTTT	TRBD1	TRBJ1-6	once	TRBV10-1
CASSLPGGGGYTF	TGTGCCAGCAGCCTACCAGGGGGAGGTGGCTACACCTTC	TRBD1	TRBJ1-2	.	TRBV7-3
CASSLKGGRTEEFF	TGTGCCAGCAGTTTAAAGGGCGGAAGAACGGAGGAGTTCTTC	.	TRBJ2-1	once	TRBV27
CASSERRNSGGNEQFF	TGCGCCAGCAGTGAACGTCGGAATAGCGGGGGCAATGAGCAGTTCTTC	TRBD2	TRBJ2-1	.	TRBV10-1
CASSKGLAVIPEQYF	TGTGCCAGCAGTAAGGGACTAGCGGTTATTCCCGAGCAGTACTTC	TRBD2	TRBJ2-7	.	TRBV6-2/TRBV6-3
CASSPTGLAGGSTDTQYF	TGTGCCAGCTCACCAACGGGACTAGCGGGAGGGTCCACAGATACGCAGTATTTT	TRBD2	TRBJ2-3	.	TRBV18
CASSENSLALDTQYF	TGTGCCAGCAGTGAAAATTCACTAGCTCTGGATACGCAGTATTTT	.	TRBJ2-3	.	TRBV2
CASSQPGGSPLHF	TGTGCCAGCAGCCAACCGGGGGGATCACCCCTCCACTTT	.	TRBJ1-6	.	TRBV3-1/TRBV3-2
CASSIDRNTEAFF	TGTGCCAGTAGTATAGACAGGAACACTGAAGCTTTCTTT	.	TRBJ1-1	once	TRBV19
CASSPTTGNEAFF	TGTGCCAGCTCACCCACGACAGGGAATGAAGCTTTCTTT	TRBD1	TRBJ1-1	once	TRBV18
CASSYTGQGQPQHF	TGTGCCAGCAGTTACACAGGACAGGGGCAGCCCCAGCATTTT	TRBD1	TRBJ1-5	.	TRBV6-5
CASSNNPTGRGKPQHF	TGTGCCAGCAGTAATAACCCGACAGGGCGAGGGAAGCCCCAGCATTTT	TRBD1	TRBJ1-5	.	TRBV3-1/TRBV3-2
CASSLSSNEGQGRGYTF	TGTGCCAGCAGTTTATCCTCGAACGAAGGACAGGGACGGGGCTACACCTTC	TRBD1	TRBJ1-2	few	TRBV27
CASSQAERGYGNTIYF	TGCGCCAGCAGCCAAGCCGAGCGGGGGTACGGAAACACCATATATTTT	.	TRBJ1-3	.	TRBV4-1
CASSPTSLNEQFF	TGTGCCAGCAGTCCCACTAGCTTGAATGAGCAGTTCTTC	.	TRBJ2-1	.	TRBV7-9
CASSETGSFQAFF	TGTGCCAGCAGTGAAACAGGAAGTTTCCAGGCTTTCTTT	.	TRBJ1-1	.	TRBV2
CASSLDRGNSPLHF	TGTGCCAGTAGTTTGGACAGGGGGAATTCACCCCTCCACTTT	TRBD1	TRBJ1-6	.	TRBV19
CASSYIGGKNTEAFF	TGCGCCAGCAGCTACATCGGAGGAAAGAACACTGAAGCTTTCTTT	.	TRBJ1-1	.	TRBV5-1
CASSTGMNTEAFF	TGCGCCAGTTCGACAGGGATGAACACTGAAGCTTTCTTT	TRBD1	TRBJ1-1	.	TRBV5-1
CASSLRVEGYNEQFF	TGTGCCAGCAGCTTAAGAGTGGAGGGCTACAATGAGCAGTTCTTC	.	TRBJ2-1	few	TRBV7-3
CASSIQGNTEAFF	TGCGCCAGCAGTATTCAGGGAAACACTGAAGCTTTCTTT	.	TRBJ1-1	.	TRBV10-2
CASSYSGGAEGYTF	TGTGCCAGCAGCTACTCAGGGGGCGCAGAGGGCTACACCTTC	TRBD1	TRBJ1-2	.	TRBV5-5
CASRWGDNEQFF	TGTGCCAGTAGGTGGGGCGACAATGAGCAGTTCTTC	.	TRBJ2-1	.	TRBV19
CAWSSGLTNEKLFF	TGTGCCTGGTCGTCCGGACTAACTAATGAAAAACTGTTTTTT	.	TRBJ1-4	once	TRBV30
CASSPAGTGAANTEAFF	TGTGCCAGCTCACCAGCCGGGACAGGAGCTGCGAACACTGAAGCTTTCTTT	TRBD1	TRBJ1-1	once	TRBV18
CASSRGLSYEQYF	TGTGCCAGCAGCAGAGGACTTTCCTACGAGCAGTACTTC	.	TRBJ2-7	.	TRBV9
CASSLSGTAYEKLFF	TGCGCCAGCAGCTTGTCCGGGACAGCCTATGAAAAACTGTTTTTT	TRBD1	TRBJ1-4	.	TRBV5-1
CASRFGTELTPSGNTIYF	TGTGCCAGTAGGTTTGGGACAGAACTAACCCCCTCTGGAAACACCATATATTTT	TRBD1	TRBJ1-3	.	TRBV19
CASRGAVNTGELFF	TGTGCCAGCAGGGGGGCAGTGAACACCGGGGAGCTGTTTTTT	.	TRBJ2-2	once	TRBV6-5
CATSDGGIETQYF	TGTGCCACCAGTGATGGCGGGATTGAGACCCAGTACTTC	.	TRBJ2-5	.	TRBV24-1